This T cell receptor (beta chain) was identified during a study of blood T cell repertoires in COVID-19. As for the study in general: Whether acute or convalescent, the COVID-19 samples came from the United States, Italy and Spain. Nucleic acid was either cDNA or gDNA, and it came from T cells, B-cell-depleted T cells, or PBMCs.

This clone was seen a few times. As originally analysed: For nucleated cells, counts were estimated from reference gene primer amplification. Sequencing used immunoSEQ multiplex PCR; TCRdb keeps in-frame clones, though not all of them. V and J calls plus clone size are reproduced from that table; the DNA served to infer D and trimming. The table lists about 160,000 clones, around 80% of them singletons. This CDR3 is 12 amino acids long. Trimming stripped 5 bases from V and 6 bases from J, with 8 bases between. The germline CDR1 and CDR2 sequences are SGHRS and YFSETQ. The sequence came from a woman older than 75 with acute or convalescent COVID-19. The sequenced sample was peripheral blood. The chain carries TRBV5-1 and TRBJ2-2; the D gene is possibly TRBD1 (5 bases). The CDR3 reads CASRIGAGELFF. The CDR3 bases are TGCGCCAGCAGGATAGGGGCCGGGGAGCTGTTTTTT. Looking up the rest from reference TRBV5-1 and TRBJ2-2 gives the full variable domain: KAGVTQTPRYLIKTRGQQVTLSCSPISGHRSVSWYQQTPGQGLQFLFEYFSETQRNKGNFPGRFSGRQFSNSRSEMNVSTLELGDSALYLCASRIGAGELFFGEGSRLTVL.